One sample yielded the 21 T cell receptor beta chains listed below, sequenced in a study of cytomegalovirus exposure and HLA in healthy donors. The PCR made use of 60 Vbeta and 13 Jbeta primers. Generated by immunoSEQ multiplex PCR, the TCRdb table keeps only in-frame clones and is missing some. The sample gives some 200,000 clones, 75% to 80% of which show up once; about 3.1% is in the top ten. The sequencing sample was made of PBMCs. The receptors come from a female donor in good health and CMV-seronegative.

The chain's CDR3 is CASTPGQGFSYEQYF. The CDR3 bases are TGCGCCAGCACCCCGGGACAGGGATTCTCCTACGAGCAGTACTTC. This chain joins TRBV5-1 and TRBJ2-5, with 9 bases lining up with TRBD1. Judging by the DNA end, TRBJ2-7 fits better; the J call may be wrong. The CDR3 length is 15 residues. CDR1 and CDR2 (germline): SGHRS, YFSETQ.

This clone has only a few counts. V is TRBV15 and J is TRBJ2-1; TRBD2 aligns across 12 bases. Germline CDR1 reads LNHNV; CDR2 reads YYDKDF (reference sequence). This CDR3 contains 15 residues. V trimming: 0 bases; J trimming: 9 bases; junction bases outside the gene matches: 3. The CDR3, as DNA: TGTGCCACCAGCAGAGATCTAGCGGGGGGGCGTGAGCAGTTCTTC. It codes for CATSRDLAGGREQFF.

Only one count was recorded for this clone. The J gene is TRBJ2-1, the V gene TRBV7-6; 7 bases match TRBD2. Germline values: CDR1 SGHVS, CDR2 FNYEAQ. CDR3 size: 15 residues. The V gene end was trimmed by 1 base and the J gene end by 5 bases; junction bases not matched to a gene: 5. CDR3 residues: CASSLGERGHNEQFF. The CDR3 nucleotides are TGTGCCAGCAGCTTAGGGGAGCGGGGACACAATGAGCAGTTCTTC.

A note on this clone: The same CDR3 is also encoded by other DNA sequences in this sample. The V and J genes are TRBV9 and TRBJ1-2; D ambiguous. V lost 0 bases and J lost 4, with 7 bases in between. CDR3 length: 13 residues. Germline assignment: CDR1 SGDLS and CDR2 YYNGEE. CDR3 sequence (DNA): TGTGCCAGCAGCGTAGGGCAGGCCTATGGCTACACCTTC. It yields the protein CASSVGQAYGYTF.

DNA of the CDR3: TGCGCCAGCAGCCAAAGTCCACCTTTGGGACTAGCGGGGGGGGCAGATACGCAGTATTTT. It yields the protein CASSQSPPLGLAGGADTQYF. The chain combines TRBV4-1 with TRBJ2-3, with 16 positions matching TRBD2. The CDR3 sequence is 20 residues long. The V gene's germline CDR1 is MGHRA and CDR2 YSYEKL. The ends lost 2 bases at V and 4 bases at J; junction bases unmatched: 12.

Remarks on this clone: The junction departs from germline at one end; a sequencing error may be responsible. The CDR3 nucleotides are TGCGCCAGCAGCCCCGGGGGGGACAGTAAAGAGGCCCAGTACTTC. It specifies CASSPGGDSKEAQYF. The chain joins TRBV5-1 to TRBJ2-5; maybe TRBD2 (8 bases). CDR3 length: 15 amino acids. Germline V gene data show CDR1 as SGHRS and CDR2 as YFSETQ.

This rearrangement joins TRBV7-3 to TRBJ2-5; 12 nucleotides match TRBD2. With V trimmed by 1 base and J by 11 bases, 5 bases remained unmatched. This CDR3 has 14 amino acids. Germline loops: CDR1 SGHTA, CDR2 FQGTGA. The CDR3 reads CASSLNPSGREQYF. The CDR3 region has the DNA TGTGCCAGCAGCTTAAACCCTAGCGGGAGGGAGCAGTACTTC. The full variable domain, its missing parts supplied by reference TRBV7-3 and TRBJ2-5, is GAGVSQTPSNKVTEKGKYVELRCDPISGHTALYWYRQSLGQGPEFLIYFQGTGAADDSGLPNDRFFAVRPEGSVSTLKIQRTERGDSAVYLCASSLNPSGREQYFGPGTRLLVL.

This rearrangement joins TRBV5-1 to TRBJ1-3; D remains ambiguous. Trimming took 1 base from V and 0 from J, leaving 8 bases between them. The germline V gene has CDR1 SGHRS and CDR2 YFSETQ. CDR3 length: 15 amino acids. CDR3 bases: TGCGCCAGCAGCTTGCCGGGGAGCTCTGGAAACACCATATATTTT. Translation gives CASSLPGSSGNTIYF.

Here the CDR3 DNA reads TGCGCCAGCAGCTTAGTAGCGGGGGATAGGGAGACCCAGTACTTC. The encoded protein is CASSLVAGDRETQYF. The V call is TRBV5-1, the J call TRBJ2-5; 9 bases align to TRBD2. Germline V gene lookup returns CDR1 SGHRS and CDR2 YFSETQ. The CDR3 is 15 amino acids. The junction had 7 bases not matched to a gene; V was cut back by 2 bases and J by 5 bases. The full variable domain, its missing parts supplied by reference TRBV5-1 and TRBJ2-5, is KAGVTQTPRYLIKTRGQQVTLSCSPISGHRSVSWYQQTPGQGLQFLFEYFSETQRNKGNFPGRFSGRQFSNSRSEMNVSTLELGDSALYLCASSLVAGDRETQYFGPGTRLLVL.

The chain combines TRBV4-3 with TRBJ2-1; weak D call: TRBD2 (6 bases). Germline V gene lookup returns CDR1 LGHNA and CDR2 YSLEER. This CDR3 spans 16 amino acids. The V end lost 0 bases, the J end lost 0 bases, and 9 bases lay between the germline ends. The CDR3 region has the DNA TGCGCCAGCAGCCAAGAACGGGGGTCCTCCTACAATGAGCAGTTCTTC. It encodes CASSQERGSSYNEQFF.

This clone appeared a few times. The chain carries TRBV6-5 and TRBJ2-5, with a tentative D call TRBD2 (5 bases). Trimming pared 8 bases from V and 7 bases from J, leaving 17 bases between. The germline gives CDR1 MNHEY, CDR2 SVGAGI. This CDR3 comprises 13 residues. In DNA form, the CDR3 reads TGTGCCAGCCACGGCCAACCCGGAGGGACCCAGTACTTC. This codes for CASHGQPGGTQYF.

The chain combines TRBV5-4 with TRBJ2-7; D might be TRBD2 (7 bases). Germline CDR1 and CDR2: SGHNT and YYREEE (reference sequence). This CDR3 is 15 amino acids long. Trimming shortened V by 3 bases and J by 0 bases, and 13 bases separated the two germline ends. The CDR3 here is CASSWGGSSSYEQYF. CDR3 nucleotides: TGTGCCAGCAGCTGGGGGGGCTCAAGCTCCTACGAGCAGTACTTC. Full variable domain (remainder filled in from reference TRBV5-4 and TRBJ2-7): ETGVTQSPTHLIKTRGQQVTLRCSSQSGHNTVSWYQQALGQGPQFIFQYYREEENGRGNFPPRFSGLQFPNYSSELNVNALELDDSALYLCASSWGGSSSYEQYFGPGTRLTVT.

The genes are TRBV5-1 and TRBJ2-7; 7 nucleotides align to TRBD2. The V segment lost 5 bases and the J segment 6 bases; nucleotides outside the gene matches: 17. The CDR3 has 16 amino acids. Germline V CDR1 and CDR2: SGHRS, YFSETQ. The CDR3 reads CASSFVVVAGASEQYF. In nucleotides, the CDR3 is TGCGCCAGCAGTTTCGTTGTGGTGGCGGGAGCGTCCGAGCAGTACTTC.

The J gene is TRBJ1-1, the V gene TRBV30, with 7 bases identical to TRBD1. This CDR3 contains 15 residues. J was trimmed by 1 base and V by 8 bases; bases with no gene match: 13. Germline lookup yields CDR1 GTSNPN and CDR2 SVGIG (reference sequence). In DNA form, the CDR3 reads TGTGCCCGTGAAAGACAGGGAGTGACGAACACTGAAGCTTTCTTT. It encodes CARERQGVTNTEAFF.

V and J are TRBV21-1 and TRBJ2-1; the table's D gene call, TRBD2, was not cross checked with the DNA. TRBV21-1 is given as a pseudogene. CDR3 length: 16 amino acids. The CDR3 bases are TGTGCCAGCAGGACCCCCCCCGGGAGGGAAGACAATGAGCAGTTCTTC. Protein: CASRTPPGREDNEQFF.

This clone occurred a few times. V and J are TRBV7-9 and TRBJ2-5, with 13 nucleotides matching TRBD2. The V gene end was trimmed by 5 bases and the J gene end by 2 bases; junction bases not matched to a gene: 5. Germline CDR1 is SEHNR and CDR2 is FQNEAQ (reference sequence). This CDR3 comprises 16 residues. The CDR3 sequence: CASSPGTSGIQETQYF. The DNA for the CDR3 is TGTGCCAGCAGCCCCGGGACTAGCGGGATTCAAGAGACCCAGTACTTC.

The rearrangement joins TRBV4-1 to TRBJ1-3; a weak D match, TRBD1 (5 bases). Germline V gene sequence: CDR1 MGHRA, CDR2 YSYEKL. The CDR3 runs 15 residues. V dropped 0 bases and J dropped 2 bases, with 8 bases sitting between them. CDR3 in DNA: TGCGCCAGCAGCCAAGATCGGGGGGCTGGAAACACCATATATTTT. It yields the protein CASSQDRGAGNTIYF.

The V and J genes are TRBV7-9 and TRBJ1-1; 7 bases line up with TRBD1. The CDR3 spans 12 residues. V lost 5 bases, J lost 6 bases, and 3 bases stayed unmatched. The V gene's germline CDR1 is SEHNR and CDR2 FQNEAQ (reference sequence). In DNA form, the CDR3 reads TGTGCCAGCAGCATACAGGGGTCTGAAGCTTTCTTT. Translation gives CASSIQGSEAFF.

The chain carries TRBV7-6 and TRBJ2-5; D perhaps matches TRBD2 (5 bases). The ends were cut back, 1 base at V and 4 bases at J, with 13 bases in the middle. The CDR3 length is 15 residues. CDR1 is SGHVS and CDR2 is FNYEAQ in the germline V gene. The CDR3 sequence is CASSLGGAVGETQYF. Here the CDR3 DNA reads TGTGCCAGCAGCTTAGGCGGAGCGGTTGGAGAGACCCAGTACTTC.

The gene calls are TRBV11-2 and TRBJ2-2; no firm D call. The CDR3 runs 13 residues. Germline CDR1 SGHAT, CDR2 FQNNGV. V was shortened by 7 bases and J by 5 bases, with 11 bases between the two germline ends. The chain's CDR3 is CASTFRWTGELFF. The CDR3 nucleotides read TGTGCCAGCACTTTTAGATGGACCGGGGAGCTGTTTTTT.

The chain recombines TRBV5-1 with TRBJ1-6; D might be TRBD1 (6 bases). Germline CDR1 SGHRS, CDR2 YFSETQ. The V gene lost 4 bases and the J gene lost 6 bases, with 14 bases spanning the gap. The CDR3 is 15 residues long. The CDR3, as DNA: TGCGCCAGCAGCACCCGGGACACAATTAATTCACCCCTCCACTTT. It encodes CASSTRDTINSPLHF.